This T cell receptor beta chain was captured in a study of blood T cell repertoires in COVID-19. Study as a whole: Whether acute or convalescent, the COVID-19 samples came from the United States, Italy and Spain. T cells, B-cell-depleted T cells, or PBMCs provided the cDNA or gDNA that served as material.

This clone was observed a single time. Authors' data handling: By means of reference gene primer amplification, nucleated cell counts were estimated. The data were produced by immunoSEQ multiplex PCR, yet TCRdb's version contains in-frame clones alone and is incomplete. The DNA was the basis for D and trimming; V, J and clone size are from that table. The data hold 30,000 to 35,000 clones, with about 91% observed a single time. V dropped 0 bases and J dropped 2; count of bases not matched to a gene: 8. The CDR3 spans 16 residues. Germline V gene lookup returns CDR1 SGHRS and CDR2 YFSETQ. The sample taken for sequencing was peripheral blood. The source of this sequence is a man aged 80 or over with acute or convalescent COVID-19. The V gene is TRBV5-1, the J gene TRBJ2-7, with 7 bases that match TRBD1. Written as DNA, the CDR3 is TGCGCCAGCAGCTTGGCCCGGGACAGCGTTACCTACGAGCAGTACTTC. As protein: CASSLARDSVTYEQYF.